This T cell receptor beta chain emerged from a study of blood T cell repertoires in COVID-19. Study-wide context: Sample material is recorded as cDNA or gDNA derived from T cells, B-cell-depleted T cells, or PBMCs.

Germline V CDR1 and CDR2: ENHRY, SYGVKD. The ends were cut back, 4 bases at V and 1 base at J, with 13 bases in the middle. This CDR3 spans 15 amino acids. Data came from immunoSEQ multiplex PCR; TCRdb stores just in-frame clones and leaves some out. The sample includes under 300,000 clones, around four fifths of them seen just once. The clonotype comes from a woman between 40 and 55 years old with active or convalescent COVID-19. V usage is TRBV10-3 and J usage is TRBJ2-5; no definite D call. The sample was peripheral blood. CDR3: CAISGSAEPQETQYF. CDR3 nucleotide sequence: TGTGCCATCAGTGGGTCGGCTGAACCCCAAGAGACCCAGTACTTC.